The 6 T cell receptor beta chains below all came from one sample that was sequenced in a study of shared clonotypes between healthy human individuals. The repertoire was sequenced with immunoSEQ multiplex PCR; TCRdb's copy has only in-frame clones and lacks some. In the table there are some 2,100,000 clones, around 95% of which are singletons. The specimen was naive CD4+ T cells sorted from blood. Subset specified: CD45RA+ positively selected. Receptor source: a man younger than 30 in good health.

The chain carries TRBV7-2 and TRBJ1-4; D gene unclear. V lost 4 bases and J lost 0, with 6 bases in between. CDR3 length: 14 amino acids. Germline CDR1 is SGHTA and CDR2 is FQGNSA. The CDR3 nucleotides read TGTGCCAGCAGCTACAGAGCAACTAATGAAAAACTGTTTTTT. Encoded protein: CASSYRATNEKLFF. The whole variable domain, remainder taken from reference TRBV7-2 and TRBJ1-4, is GAGVSQSPSNKVTEKGKDVELRCDPISGHTALYWYRQSLGQGLEFLIYFQGNSAPDKSGLPSDRFSAERTGGSVSTLTIQRTQQEDSAVYLCASSYRATNEKLFFGSGTQLSVL.

CDR3: CASRPAASNSPLHF. CDR3 sequence (DNA): TGCGCCAGCAGACCGGCAGCCTCTAATTCACCCCTCCACTTT. The chain recombines TRBV5-1 with TRBJ1-6; no reliable D call. Germline CDR1 reads SGHRS; CDR2 reads YFSETQ. V was pared by 5 bases and J by 6 bases, with 12 bases between. The CDR3 totals 14 residues.

V gene TRBV7-9 combines with J gene TRBJ1-2; 12 bases match TRBD1. After removal of 11 bases from V and 2 bases from J, the junction contained 15 bases not matched to a gene. Germline lookup yields CDR1 SEHNR and CDR2 FQNEAQ (reference sequence). The CDR3 sequence is 17 residues long. The CDR3 coding sequence is TGTGCCGGTCTCTCCGGGACAGGGGGCCACGGGAACTATGGCTACACCTTC. Its protein is CAGLSGTGGHGNYGYTF.

This chain joins TRBV19 and TRBJ2-2; D call uncertain. CDR3 size: 16 residues. V lost 1 base and J lost 3, with 12 bases in between. CDR1 and CDR2 (germline): LNHDA, SQIVND (reference sequence). The CDR3 loop is CASSIVRYPHTGELFF. The CDR3 DNA reads TGTGCCAGTAGTATAGTCCGCTATCCCCACACCGGGGAGCTGTTTTTT.

This chain connects TRBV30 to TRBJ2-5; 10 positions match TRBD1. CDR3 length: 13 residues. V was clipped by 4 bases and J by 5 bases; unmatched bases: 4. The germline CDR1 and CDR2 sequences are GTSNPN and SVGIG (reference sequence). The CDR3 DNA is TGTGCCTGGAACGACAGGGGGCCGGAGACCCAGTACTTC. Its protein is CAWNDRGPETQYF.

With respect to this clone: Other nucleotide sequences in the sample specify the same CDR3. This chain links TRBV7-2 with TRBJ2-1, with D unresolved. Trimming removed 3 bases from V and 0 bases from J, with 9 bases in between. This CDR3 is built from 15 residues. The germline V gene has CDR1 SGHTA and CDR2 FQGNSA. The CDR3 nucleotides are TGTGCCAGCAGCTTTGGCCCTAGCTCCTACAATGAGCAGTTCTTC. It encodes CASSFGPSSYNEQFF.